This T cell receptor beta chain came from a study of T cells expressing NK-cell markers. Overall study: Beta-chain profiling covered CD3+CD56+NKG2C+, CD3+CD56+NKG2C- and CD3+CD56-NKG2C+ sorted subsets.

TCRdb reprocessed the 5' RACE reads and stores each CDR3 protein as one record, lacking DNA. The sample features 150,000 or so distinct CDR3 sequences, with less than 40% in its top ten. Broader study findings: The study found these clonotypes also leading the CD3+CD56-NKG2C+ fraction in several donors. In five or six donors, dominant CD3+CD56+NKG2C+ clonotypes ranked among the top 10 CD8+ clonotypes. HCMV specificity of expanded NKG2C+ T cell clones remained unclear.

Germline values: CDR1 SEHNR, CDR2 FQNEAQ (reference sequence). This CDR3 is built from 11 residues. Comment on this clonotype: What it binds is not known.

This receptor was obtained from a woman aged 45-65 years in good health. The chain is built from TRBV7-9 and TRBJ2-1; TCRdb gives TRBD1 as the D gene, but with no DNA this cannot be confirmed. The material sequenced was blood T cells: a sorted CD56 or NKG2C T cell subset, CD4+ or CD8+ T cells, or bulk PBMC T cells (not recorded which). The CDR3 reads CASSLGDAVFF.